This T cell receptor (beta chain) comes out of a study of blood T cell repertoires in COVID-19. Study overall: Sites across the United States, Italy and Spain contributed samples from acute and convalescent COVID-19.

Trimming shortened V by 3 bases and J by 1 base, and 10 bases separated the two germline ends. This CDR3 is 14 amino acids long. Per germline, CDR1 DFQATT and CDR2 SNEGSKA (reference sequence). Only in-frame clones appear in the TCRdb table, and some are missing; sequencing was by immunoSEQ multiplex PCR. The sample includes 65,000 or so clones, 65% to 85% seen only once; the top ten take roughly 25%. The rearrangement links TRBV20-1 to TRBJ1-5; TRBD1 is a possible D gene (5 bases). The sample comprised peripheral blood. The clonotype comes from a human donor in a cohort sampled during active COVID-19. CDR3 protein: CSASSGGSNQPQHF. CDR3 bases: TGCAGTGCTAGTAGCGGGGGGAGCAATCAGCCCCAGCATTTT.